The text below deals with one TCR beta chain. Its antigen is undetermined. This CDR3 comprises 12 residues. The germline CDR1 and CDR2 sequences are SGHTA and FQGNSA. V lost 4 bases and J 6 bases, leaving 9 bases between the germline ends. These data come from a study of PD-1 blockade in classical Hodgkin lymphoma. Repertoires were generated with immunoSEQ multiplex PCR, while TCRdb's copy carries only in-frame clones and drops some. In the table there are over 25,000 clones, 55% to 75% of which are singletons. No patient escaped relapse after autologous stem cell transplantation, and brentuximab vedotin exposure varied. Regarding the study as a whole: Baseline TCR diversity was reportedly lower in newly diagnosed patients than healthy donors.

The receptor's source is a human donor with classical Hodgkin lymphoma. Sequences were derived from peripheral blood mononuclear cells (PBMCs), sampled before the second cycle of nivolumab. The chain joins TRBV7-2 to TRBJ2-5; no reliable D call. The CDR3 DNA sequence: TGTGCCAGCAGCTCCCCTCTACAGACCCAGTACTTC. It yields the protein CASSSPLQTQYF.